This T cell receptor beta chain was recorded in a study of cytomegalovirus exposure and HLA in healthy donors. Measured with immunoSEQ multiplex PCR; TCRdb has only the in-frame clones, and not every one. The sample holds a few hundred thousand clones, roughly 89% seen once. The germline V gene has CDR1 LNHDA and CDR2 SQIVND (reference sequence). The ends were cut back, 10 bases at V and 3 bases at J, with 12 bases in the middle. The CDR3 covers 12 residues. The TCR comes from a woman younger than 30 in good health and CMV-seronegative. This chain connects TRBV19 to TRBJ1-1, with D maybe TRBD1 (5 bases). The sequencing input was PBMCs. The CDR3: CATRQGHTEAFF. In DNA, the CDR3 is TGTGCCACCAGGCAGGGCCACACTGAAGCTTTCTTT. Based on the CDR3 plus reference TRBV19 and TRBJ1-1, the full variable domain is DGGITQSPKYLFRKEGQNVTLSCEQNLNHDAMYWYRQDPGQGLRLIYYSQIVNDFQKGDIAEGYSVSREKKESFPLTVTSAQKNPTAFYLCATRQGHTEAFFGQGTRLTVV.